These 32 T cell receptor beta chains came from one sample sequenced in a study of cytomegalovirus exposure and HLA in healthy donors. It was with 60 Vbeta and 13 Jbeta primers that the PCR ran. TCRdb's table, derived via immunoSEQ multiplex PCR, lists solely in-frame clones and lacks some. The table includes some 100,000 clones, more than 60% detected once. The sample consisted of PBMCs. The receptors stem from a woman aged 18-29 years in good health and CMV-seropositive.

This clone was detected only a few times. CDR3 coding DNA: TGTGCCAGCAGCACGGGAAGTCAGCCCCAGCATTTT. Encoded protein: CASSTGSQPQHF. The chain recombines TRBV21-1 with TRBJ1-5. TRBV21-1 is flagged as a pseudogene. CDR3 size: 12 residues.

This rearrangement joins TRBV7-8 to TRBJ1-1; no definite D call. Trimming shortened V by 5 bases and J by 2 bases, and 9 bases separated the two germline ends. This CDR3 region has 13 residues. The germline V gene has CDR1 SGHVS and CDR2 FQNEAQ. The CDR3 region has the DNA TGTGCCAGCAGCCCCCGAGGAAACACTGAAGCTTTCTTT. Translated: CASSPRGNTEAFF.

V usage is TRBV29-1 and J usage is TRBJ2-5; the match to TRBD2 covers 8 bases. Trimming took 3 bases from V and 5 from J; bases not matched to a gene: 11. CDR1 is SQVTM and CDR2 is ANQGSEA in the germline V gene. The CDR3 loop spans 15 amino acids. The CDR3 region is CSVEKGQRESETQYF. The CDR3, as DNA: TGCAGCGTTGAGAAGGGGCAGCGGGAGAGCGAGACCCAGTACTTC.

J is TRBJ1-4 and V is TRBV6-5; the D is unclear. Germline V CDR1 and CDR2: MNHEY, SVGAGI. V lost 7 bases, J lost 8 bases, and 17 bases lay in between. CDR3 length equals 14 residues. In DNA form, the CDR3 reads TGTGCCAGCACCACTGTCCGGGTAGGAGAAAAACTGTTTTTT. It specifies CASTTVRVGEKLFF.

This chain joins TRBV5-6 and TRBJ1-4; no clear D. V was shortened by 3 bases and J by 8 bases, with 8 bases between the two germline ends. CDR3 length: 12 amino acids. Germline V gene data show CDR1 as SGHDT and CDR2 as YYEEEE. In DNA, the CDR3 is TGTGCCAGCAGCTCACTAGGGGAAAAACTGTTTTTT. Translation gives CASSSLGEKLFF.

The V call is TRBV11-2, the J call TRBJ2-1; D not certain. V shed 2 bases and J shed 5 bases, with 4 bases lying between them. The CDR3 covers 12 residues. From germline, CDR1 is SGHAT and CDR2 FQNNGV. CDR3 loop: CASSLLDNEQFF. DNA of the CDR3: TGTGCCAGCAGCTTATTAGACAATGAGCAGTTCTTC.

The chain is built from TRBV30 and TRBJ1-5; 7 positions agree with TRBD1. Germline CDR1 and CDR2: GTSNPN and SVGIG (reference sequence). The length of the CDR3 is 17 residues. The trim removed 0 bases at V and 3 bases at J, leaving 11 bases unmatched. CDR3 loop: CAWSVGTGTDYNQPQHF. CDR3 nucleotide sequence: TGTGCCTGGAGTGTAGGGACCGGGACAGATTACAATCAGCCCCAGCATTTT. The full variable domain, rest sourced from reference TRBV30 and TRBJ1-5, is SQTIHQWPATLVQPVGSPLSLECTVEGTSNPNLYWYRQAAGRGLQLLFYSVGIGQISSEVPQNLSASRPQDRQFILSSKKLLLSDSGFYLCAWSVGTGTDYNQPQHFGDGTRLSIL.

The V gene is TRBV19, the J gene TRBJ2-3; the D gene is possibly TRBD2 (7 bases). Trimming stripped 7 bases from V and 4 bases from J, with 15 bases between. CDR1 is LNHDA and CDR2 is SQIVND in the germline V gene (reference sequence). The CDR3 covers 14 residues. CDR3: CASKAGRGADTQYF. CDR3 nucleotides: TGTGCCAGTAAAGCGGGAAGGGGGGCAGATACGCAGTATTTT. The whole variable domain, remainder taken from reference TRBV19 and TRBJ2-3, is DGGITQSPKYLFRKEGQNVTLSCEQNLNHDAMYWYRQDPGQGLRLIYYSQIVNDFQKGDIAEGYSVSREKKESFPLTVTSAQKNPTAFYLCASKAGRGADTQYFGPGTRLTVL.

As regards this clone: Other DNA sequences in this sample translate to the same CDR3. The chain recombines TRBV29-1 with TRBJ2-7; the match to TRBD2 covers 12 bases. V was clipped by 8 bases and J by 1 base; unmatched bases: 9. The CDR3 length is 15 residues. Germline V CDR1 and CDR2: SQVTM, ANQGSEA. The CDR3 region has the DNA TGCAGCCCGTCGATGGGACTAGCGGGTTCCTACGAGCAGTACTTC. This codes for CSPSMGLAGSYEQYF.

The chain combines TRBV19 with TRBJ2-7, with TRBD2 matching 9 bases. The CDR3 consists of 15 residues. The junction had 4 bases not matched to a gene; V was cut back by 4 bases and J by 0 bases. CDR1 and CDR2 from the germline V gene are LNHDA and SQIVND (reference sequence). The CDR3 DNA reads TGTGCCAGTAGTACTAGCGGGACAACCTCCTACGAGCAGTACTTC. Its translation: CASSTSGTTSYEQYF. The full variable domain, completed using reference TRBV19 and TRBJ2-7, is DGGITQSPKYLFRKEGQNVTLSCEQNLNHDAMYWYRQDPGQGLRLIYYSQIVNDFQKGDIAEGYSVSREKKESFPLTVTSAQKNPTAFYLCASSTSGTTSYEQYFGPGTRLTVT.

In this sample, this clone turned up a few times. The chain carries TRBV10-3 and TRBJ1-2; TRBD1 aligns across 9 bases. This CDR3 is built from 14 residues. The trim removed 11 bases at V and 5 bases at J, leaving 12 bases unmatched. The V gene's germline CDR1 is ENHRY and CDR2 SYGVKD. The CDR3 nucleotides read TGTGCCGCAGCCCCACCCGGACAGGGGTATGGCTACACCTTC. Translated, it gives CAAAPPGQGYGYTF.

CDR3 loop: CASSDSGTGRGGQFF. CDR3 bases: TGTGCCAGCAGTGACTCCGGGACTGGGCGCGGGGGGCAGTTCTTC. V usage is TRBV6-4 and J usage is TRBJ2-1; 7 bases map to TRBD2. Germline V gives CDR1 MRHNA, CDR2 SNTAGT. The CDR3 extends over 15 amino acids. After removal of 0 bases from V and 12 bases from J, the junction contained 11 bases not matched to a gene.

CDR3: CASRRDRGHEQYF. The CDR3 DNA is TGTGCCAGCAGGAGGGACAGGGGCCACGAGCAGTACTTC. V usage is TRBV6-5 and J usage is TRBJ2-5; 10 nucleotides match TRBD1. The DNA end is more similar to TRBJ2-7, so the J call may be wrong. CDR3 size: 13 residues. Germline CDR1 reads MNHEY; CDR2 reads SVGAGI.

This chain uses TRBV27 with TRBJ2-1; D perhaps matches TRBD2 (6 bases). The CDR3 contains 16 residues. Germline CDR1 and CDR2: MNHEY and SMNVEV (reference sequence). V gave up 5 bases and J gave up 4 bases, with 18 bases separating them. As DNA, the CDR3 is TGTGCCAGCAGTGTGGGGTCCGGGAGAGGATACAATGAGCAGTTCTTC. Encoded protein: CASSVGSGRGYNEQFF.

The V gene is TRBV11-2, the J gene TRBJ2-1; TRBD2 is a possible D gene (6 bases). The length of the CDR3 is 12 residues. Trimming took off 4 bases at V and 7 bases at J, with 8 bases between the two ends. Germline assignment: CDR1 SGHAT and CDR2 FQNNGV. CDR3 loop: CASSSLANEQFF. The DNA for the CDR3 is TGTGCCAGCAGCTCACTAGCTAATGAGCAGTTCTTC.

This chain links TRBV28 with TRBJ2-5, with 7 nucleotides matching TRBD1. The CDR3 extends over 14 amino acids. Germline lookup yields CDR1 MDHEN and CDR2 SYDVKM. The trim removed 5 bases at V and 2 bases at J, leaving 5 bases unmatched. The CDR3 reads CASSGTVLQETQYF. The CDR3 DNA is TGTGCCAGCAGTGGGACAGTTTTGCAAGAGACCCAGTACTTC.

This clone has just a few counts. The chain's CDR3 is CASGPSDRGTDTQYF. As DNA, the CDR3 is TGTGCTAGTGGTCCTTCGGACAGGGGCACAGATACGCAGTATTTT. The chain joins TRBV12-5 to TRBJ2-3; 8 bases match TRBD1. The V segment lost 5 bases and the J segment 1 base; nucleotides outside the gene matches: 5. Germline values: CDR1 LGHNT, CDR2 FRNRAP. This CDR3 is 15 amino acids long.

The rearrangement uses TRBV11-2 and TRBJ2-7, with 10 bases identical to TRBD1. Germline lookup yields CDR1 SGHAT and CDR2 FQNNGV. Trimming took 4 bases from V and 3 from J; bases not matched to a gene: 3. The CDR3 length is 14 residues. CDR3 DNA: TGTGCCAGCAGCTCGGGGACAGGGGTCTACGAGCAGTACTTC. It specifies CASSSGTGVYEQYF.

This clone was seen a single time. The rearrangement uses TRBV19 and TRBJ1-2, with 7 bases that match TRBD1. CDR3 size: 12 residues. In germline, CDR1 is LNHDA, CDR2 SQIVND (reference sequence). CDR3 sequence (DNA): TGTGCTGCCGGCCAGGGACAGTATGGCTACACCTTC. This encodes CAAGQGQYGYTF.

The CDR3 DNA follows: TGTGCAAGTCGAAGCAGTCGTGGGGCTACTGAAGCTTTCTTT. Protein sequence: CASRSSRGATEAFF. The rearrangement links TRBV12-2 to TRBJ1-1; TRBD1, the D gene given by the table, was not confirmed from the DNA. TRBV12-2 counts as a pseudogene. The CDR3 contains 14 residues.

With regard to this clone: Different DNA sequences within this sample yield the same CDR3. The rearrangement links TRBV7-9 to TRBJ2-5; TRBD2 matches 14 bases. Germline lookup yields CDR1 SEHNR and CDR2 FQNEAQ (reference sequence). V trimming: 5 bases; J trimming: 2 bases; junction bases outside the gene matches: 1. CDR3 length: 15 amino acids. The CDR3 protein is CASSRLAGGQETQYF. The CDR3, as DNA: TGTGCCAGCAGCCGACTAGCGGGAGGGCAAGAGACCCAGTACTTC. The full variable domain, completed using reference TRBV7-9 and TRBJ2-5, is DTGVSQNPRHKITKRGQNVTFRCDPISEHNRLYWYRQTLGQGPEFLTYFQNEAQLEKSRLLSDRFSAERPKGSFSTLEIQRTEQGDSAMYLCASSRLAGGQETQYFGPGTRLLVL.

The chain recombines TRBV6-1 with TRBJ2-1; 14 bases line up with TRBD2. Unmatched junction bases numbered 5, after V lost 6 bases and J lost 7 bases. This CDR3 spans 15 amino acids. Germline CDR1 reads MNHNS; CDR2 reads SASEGT. CDR3 nucleotide sequence: TGTGCCAGCAGCCCAGGGACTAGCGGGAGTAATGAGCAGTTCTTC. As protein: CASSPGTSGSNEQFF.

Concerning this clone: The junction departs from germline at one end; a sequencing error may be responsible. The genes are TRBV27 and TRBJ1-2; no reliable D call. Germline lookup yields CDR1 MNHEY and CDR2 SMNVEV (reference sequence). The CDR3 is made up of 13 amino acids. The CDR3 here is CASSFQNNYGYAF. In DNA, the CDR3 is TGTGCCAGCAGTTTCCAGAATAACTATGGCTACGCCTTC.

The sample holds a few counts of this clone. This chain connects TRBV4-3 to TRBJ2-5; 14 bases align to TRBD2. V was clipped by 3 bases and J by 5 bases; unmatched bases: 8. The CDR3 is 17 amino acids. Germline V gene data show CDR1 as LGHNA and CDR2 as YSLEER. The CDR3: CASSQAGTSGSLETQYF. CDR3 coding DNA: TGCGCCAGCAGCCAGGCCGGGACTAGCGGGAGTCTGGAGACCCAGTACTTC.

This chain uses TRBV28 with TRBJ2-7; D is possibly TRBD2 (5 bases). V dropped 2 bases and J dropped 3 bases, with 8 bases sitting between them. The CDR3 spans 13 residues. Germline V CDR1 and CDR2: MDHEN, SYDVKM. DNA of the CDR3: TGTGCCAGCAGTTTAGACGGGATCTACGAGCAGTACTTC. It encodes CASSLDGIYEQYF.

V and J are TRBV11-1 and TRBJ2-2; a possible D gene is TRBD2 (6 bases). CDR3 length: 14 residues. Trimming pared 6 bases from V and 4 bases from J, leaving 12 bases between. CDR1 SGHAT and CDR2 FQDESV come from the germline V gene (reference sequence). The chain's CDR3 is CASRGLASTGELFF. CDR3 DNA sequence: TGTGCCAGCAGGGGGCTAGCGAGCACCGGGGAGCTGTTTTTT.

CDR3 sequence: CASSFHREQYF. CDR3 nucleotide sequence: TGTGCCAGCAGTTTTCACCGCGAGCAGTACTTC. This chain joins TRBV28 and TRBJ2-5; D gene uncertain. The J call is doubtful: the DNA matches TRBJ2-7 better. The CDR3 covers 11 residues. Germline values: CDR1 MDHEN, CDR2 SYDVKM.

The V gene is TRBV19, the J gene TRBJ1-1; no clear D. Germline V CDR1 and CDR2: LNHDA, SQIVND (reference sequence). V lost 5 bases and J lost 2, with 6 bases in between. The CDR3 has 12 amino acids. The CDR3 coding sequence is TGTGCCAGTAGTGTTATAAACACTGAAGCTTTCTTT. As protein: CASSVINTEAFF. The full variable domain, rest sourced from reference TRBV19 and TRBJ1-1, is DGGITQSPKYLFRKEGQNVTLSCEQNLNHDAMYWYRQDPGQGLRLIYYSQIVNDFQKGDIAEGYSVSREKKESFPLTVTSAQKNPTAFYLCASSVINTEAFFGQGTRLTVV.

The genes are TRBV29-1 and TRBJ2-7; TRBD2 agrees at 15 bases. The germline V gene has CDR1 SQVTM and CDR2 ANQGSEA. The CDR3 totals 15 residues. V trimming: 0 bases; J trimming: 4 bases; junction bases outside the gene matches: 1. This CDR3 reads CSVEDGLAGGYEQYF. In DNA, the CDR3 is TGCAGCGTTGAAGATGGACTAGCGGGAGGGTACGAGCAGTACTTC.

The CDR3 sequence: CASSQTTGNTEAFF. Here the CDR3 DNA reads TGCGCCAGCAGCCAAACGACAGGGAACACTGAAGCTTTCTTT. The chain couples TRBV4-1 to TRBJ1-1, with D possibly TRBD1 on 6 matching bases. Germline CDR1 MGHRA, CDR2 YSYEKL. The CDR3 extends over 14 amino acids. The V and J ends lost 2 bases and 1 base respectively, with 8 bases between them.

The chain employs TRBV28 and TRBJ1-1; TRBD1 aligns across 11 bases. The CDR3 totals 18 residues. V dropped 3 bases and J dropped 5; count of bases not matched to a gene: 14. Germline-derived CDR1 and CDR2 are MDHEN and SYDVKM. This chain's CDR3 is CASSLPGQGVIIGTEAFF. The CDR3 DNA sequence: TGTGCCAGCAGTTTGCCGGGACAGGGGGTTATAATAGGGACTGAAGCTTTCTTT. The whole variable domain, remainder taken from reference TRBV28 and TRBJ1-1, is DVKVTQSSRYLVKRTGEKVFLECVQDMDHENMFWYRQDPGLGLRLIYFSYDVKMKEKGDIPEGYSVSREKKERFSLILESASTNQTSMYLCASSLPGQGVIIGTEAFFGQGTRLTVV.

The chain employs TRBV7-2 and TRBJ1-5, with D possibly being TRBD1 (6 bases). In germline, CDR1 is SGHTA, CDR2 FQGNSA. The CDR3 is 15 residues long. V was pared by 2 bases and J by 3 bases, with 11 bases between. Here the CDR3 reads CASSLTQGDNQPQHF. In nucleotides, the CDR3 is TGTGCCAGCAGCTTAACACAGGGCGACAATCAGCCCCAGCATTTT.